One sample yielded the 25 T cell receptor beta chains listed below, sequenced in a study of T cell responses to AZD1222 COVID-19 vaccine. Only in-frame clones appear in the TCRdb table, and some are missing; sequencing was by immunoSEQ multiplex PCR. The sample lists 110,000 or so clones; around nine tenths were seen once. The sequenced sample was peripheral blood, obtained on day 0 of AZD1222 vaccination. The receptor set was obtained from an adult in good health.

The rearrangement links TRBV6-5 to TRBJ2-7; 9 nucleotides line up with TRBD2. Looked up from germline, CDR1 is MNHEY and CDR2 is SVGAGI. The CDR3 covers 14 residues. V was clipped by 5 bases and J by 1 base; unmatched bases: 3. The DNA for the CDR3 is TGTGCCAGCAGTCGCGGGAGGGCGTCCTACGAGCAGTACTTC. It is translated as CASSRGRASYEQYF.

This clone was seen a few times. The CDR3 DNA follows: TGTGCCAGCAGCCCCAACGACAGGGTAAGTCAGCCCCAGCATTTT. This gives the protein CASSPNDRVSQPQHF. This chain links TRBV9 with TRBJ1-5; 7 bases are a match to TRBD1. CDR1 and CDR2 from the germline V gene are SGDLS and YYNGEE. The CDR3 loop spans 15 amino acids. V dropped 4 bases and J dropped 6; count of bases not matched to a gene: 10.

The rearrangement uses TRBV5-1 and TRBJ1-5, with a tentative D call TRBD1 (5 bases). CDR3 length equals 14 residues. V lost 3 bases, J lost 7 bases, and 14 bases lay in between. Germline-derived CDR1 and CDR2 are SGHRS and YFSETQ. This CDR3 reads CASSWGDPGQPQHF. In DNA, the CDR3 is TGCGCCAGCAGCTGGGGGGACCCGGGACAGCCCCAGCATTTT.

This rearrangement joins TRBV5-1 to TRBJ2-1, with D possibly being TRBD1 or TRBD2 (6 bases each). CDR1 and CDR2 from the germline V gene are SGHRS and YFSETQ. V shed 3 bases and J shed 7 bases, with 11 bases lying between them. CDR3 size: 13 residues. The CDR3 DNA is TGCGCCAGCAGCTATGTAGGGGGGAATGAGCAGTTCTTC. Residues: CASSYVGGNEQFF.

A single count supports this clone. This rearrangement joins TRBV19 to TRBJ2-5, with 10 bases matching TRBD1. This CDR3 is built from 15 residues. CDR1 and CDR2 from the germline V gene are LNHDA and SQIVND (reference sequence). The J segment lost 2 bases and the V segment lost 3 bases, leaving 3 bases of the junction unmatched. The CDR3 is CASSIGDRGQETQYF. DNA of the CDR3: TGTGCCAGTAGTATCGGGGACAGGGGTCAAGAGACCCAGTACTTC. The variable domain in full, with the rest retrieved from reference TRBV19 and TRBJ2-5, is DGGITQSPKYLFRKEGQNVTLSCEQNLNHDAMYWYRQDPGQGLRLIYYSQIVNDFQKGDIAEGYSVSREKKESFPLTVTSAQKNPTAFYLCASSIGDRGQETQYFGPGTRLLVL.

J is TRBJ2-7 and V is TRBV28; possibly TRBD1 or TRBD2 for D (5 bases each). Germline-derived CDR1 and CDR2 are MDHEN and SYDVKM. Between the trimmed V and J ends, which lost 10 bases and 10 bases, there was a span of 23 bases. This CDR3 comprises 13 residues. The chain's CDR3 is CATSGQVPEHQYF. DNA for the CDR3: TGTGCCACCTCGGGGCAGGTCCCTGAGCACCAGTACTTC.

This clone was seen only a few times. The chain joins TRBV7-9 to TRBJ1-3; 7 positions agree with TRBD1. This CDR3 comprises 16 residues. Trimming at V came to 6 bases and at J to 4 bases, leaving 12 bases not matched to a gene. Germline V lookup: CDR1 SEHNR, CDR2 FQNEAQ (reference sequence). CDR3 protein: CASSLTSPGQGNTIYF. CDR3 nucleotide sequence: TGTGCCAGCAGTCTGACTAGTCCGGGACAGGGAAACACCATATATTTT.

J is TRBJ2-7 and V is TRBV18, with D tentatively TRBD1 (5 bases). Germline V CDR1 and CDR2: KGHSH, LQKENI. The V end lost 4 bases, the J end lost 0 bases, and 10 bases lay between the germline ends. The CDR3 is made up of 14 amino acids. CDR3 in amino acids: CASSRDRLSYEQYF. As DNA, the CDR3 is TGTGCCAGCTCACGAGACAGACTCTCCTACGAGCAGTACTTC.

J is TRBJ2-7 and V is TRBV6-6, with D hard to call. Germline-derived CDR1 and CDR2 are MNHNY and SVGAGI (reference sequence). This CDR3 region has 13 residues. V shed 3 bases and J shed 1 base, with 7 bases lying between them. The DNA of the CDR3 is TGTGCCAGCAGTTATGGGCAGTCCTACGAGCAGTACTTC. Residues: CASSYGQSYEQYF.

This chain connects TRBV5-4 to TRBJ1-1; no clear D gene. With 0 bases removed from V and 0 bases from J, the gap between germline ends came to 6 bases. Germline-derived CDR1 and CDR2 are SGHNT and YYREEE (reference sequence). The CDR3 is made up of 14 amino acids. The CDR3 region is CASSLAQLNTEAFF. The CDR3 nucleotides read TGTGCCAGCAGCTTGGCACAGCTGAACACTGAAGCTTTCTTT.

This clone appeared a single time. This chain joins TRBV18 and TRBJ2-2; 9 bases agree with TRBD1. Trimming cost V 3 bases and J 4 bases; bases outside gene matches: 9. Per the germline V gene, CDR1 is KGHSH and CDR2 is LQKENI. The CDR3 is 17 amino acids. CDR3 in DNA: TGTGCCAGCTCACCTTTAGGCGGGACAGGGTTCACCGGGGAGCTGTTTTTT. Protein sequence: CASSPLGGTGFTGELFF. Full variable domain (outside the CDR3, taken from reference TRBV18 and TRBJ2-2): NAGVMQNPRHLVRRRGQEARLRCSPMKGHSHVYWYRQLPEEGLKFMVYLQKENIIDESGMPKERFSAEFPKEGPSILRIQQVVRGDSAAYFCASSPLGGTGFTGELFFGEGSRLTVL.

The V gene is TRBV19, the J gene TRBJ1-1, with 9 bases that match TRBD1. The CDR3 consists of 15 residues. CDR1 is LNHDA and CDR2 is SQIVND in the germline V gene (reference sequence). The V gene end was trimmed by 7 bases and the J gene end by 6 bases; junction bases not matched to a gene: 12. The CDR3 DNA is TGTGCCAGTACCCCGGGACAGGGTGGTGTCTCTGAAGCTTTCTTT. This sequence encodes CASTPGQGGVSEAFF.

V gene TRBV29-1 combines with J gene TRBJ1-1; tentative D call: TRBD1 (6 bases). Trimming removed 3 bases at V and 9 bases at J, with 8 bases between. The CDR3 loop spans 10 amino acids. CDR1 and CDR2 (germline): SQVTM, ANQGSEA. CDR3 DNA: TGCAGCGTTGACCGGGACAAAGCTTTCTTT. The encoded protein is CSVDRDKAFF.

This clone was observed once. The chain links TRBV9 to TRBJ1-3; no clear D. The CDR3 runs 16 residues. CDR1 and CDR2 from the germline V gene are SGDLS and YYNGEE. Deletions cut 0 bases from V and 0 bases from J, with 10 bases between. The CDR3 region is CASSVADSDSGNTIYF. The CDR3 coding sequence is TGTGCCAGCAGCGTAGCGGACTCCGACTCTGGAAACACCATATATTTT.

CDR3 nucleotides: TGTGCCAGCAGGCTCCGGGACAGGGGGCGGAACACTGAAGCTTTCTTT. Its protein product is CASRLRDRGRNTEAFF. The rearrangement uses TRBV28 and TRBJ1-1; 12 positions agree with TRBD1. Germline V gene lookup returns CDR1 MDHEN and CDR2 SYDVKM. The CDR3 loop spans 16 amino acids. V shed 6 bases and J 1 base; nucleotides not matched to a gene: 6.

The CDR3 loop is CASSLTGTANYGYTF. The CDR3 nucleotides read TGTGCCAGCAGTTTAACAGGGACAGCTAACTATGGCTACACCTTC. This rearrangement joins TRBV28 to TRBJ1-2; 7 positions match TRBD1. The CDR3 covers 15 residues. Germline-derived CDR1 and CDR2 are MDHEN and SYDVKM. The V and J ends lost 2 bases and 0 bases, in that order; junction bases with no gene match: 3.

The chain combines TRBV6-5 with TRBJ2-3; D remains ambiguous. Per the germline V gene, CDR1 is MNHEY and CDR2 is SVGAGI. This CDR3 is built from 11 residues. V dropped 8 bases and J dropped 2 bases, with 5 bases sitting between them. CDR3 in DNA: TGTGCCAGCCGAAACACAGATACGCAGTATTTT. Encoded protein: CASRNTDTQYF.

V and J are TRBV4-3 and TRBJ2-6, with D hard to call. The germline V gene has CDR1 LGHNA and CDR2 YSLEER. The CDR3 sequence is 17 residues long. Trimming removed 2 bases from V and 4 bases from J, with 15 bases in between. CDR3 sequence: CASSQFGSSTGANVLTF. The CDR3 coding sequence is TGCGCCAGCAGCCAATTTGGCAGCTCAACGGGGGCCAACGTCCTGACTTTC.

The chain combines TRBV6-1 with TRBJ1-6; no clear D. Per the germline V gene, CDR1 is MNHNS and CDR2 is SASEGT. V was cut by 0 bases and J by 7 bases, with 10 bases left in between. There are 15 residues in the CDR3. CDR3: CASSEAGLTNSPLHF. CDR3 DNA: TGTGCCAGCAGTGAAGCTGGACTGACAAATTCACCCCTCCACTTT.

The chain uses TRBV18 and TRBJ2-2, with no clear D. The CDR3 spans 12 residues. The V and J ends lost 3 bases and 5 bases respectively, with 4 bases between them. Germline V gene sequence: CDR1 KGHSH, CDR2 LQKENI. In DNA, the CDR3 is TGTGCCAGCTCACCGAGGACCGGGGAGCTGTTTTTT. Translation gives CASSPRTGELFF.

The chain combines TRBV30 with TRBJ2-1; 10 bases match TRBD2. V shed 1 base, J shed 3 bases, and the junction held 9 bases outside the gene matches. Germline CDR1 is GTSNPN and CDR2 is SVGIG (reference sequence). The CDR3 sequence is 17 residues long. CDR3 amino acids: CAWSEGAGGPGYNEQFF. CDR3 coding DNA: TGTGCCTGGAGTGAGGGAGCGGGAGGGCCGGGCTACAATGAGCAGTTCTTC.

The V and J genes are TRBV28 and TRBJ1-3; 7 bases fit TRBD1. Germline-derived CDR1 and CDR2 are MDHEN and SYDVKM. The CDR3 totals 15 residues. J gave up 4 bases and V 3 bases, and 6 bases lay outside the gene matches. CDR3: CASSLIRGSGNTIYF. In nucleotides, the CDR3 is TGTGCCAGCAGTTTGATCAGGGGGAGCGGAAACACCATATATTTT.

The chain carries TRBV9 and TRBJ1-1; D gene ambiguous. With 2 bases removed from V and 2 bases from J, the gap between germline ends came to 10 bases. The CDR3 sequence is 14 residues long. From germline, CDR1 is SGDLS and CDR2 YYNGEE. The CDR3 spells CASSVGNSNTEAFF. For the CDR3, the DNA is TGTGCCAGCAGCGTGGGGAACAGCAACACTGAAGCTTTCTTT.

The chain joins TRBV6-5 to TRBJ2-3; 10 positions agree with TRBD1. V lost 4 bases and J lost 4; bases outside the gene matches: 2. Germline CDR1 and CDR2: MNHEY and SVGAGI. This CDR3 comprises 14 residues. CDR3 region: CASSSTGGSDTQYF. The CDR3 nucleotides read TGTGCCAGCAGTTCGACAGGGGGCTCAGATACGCAGTATTTT.

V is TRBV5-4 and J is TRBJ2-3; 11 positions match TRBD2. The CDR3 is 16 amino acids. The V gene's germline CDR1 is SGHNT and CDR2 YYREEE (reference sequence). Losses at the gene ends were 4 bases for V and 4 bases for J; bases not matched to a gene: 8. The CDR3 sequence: CASSPASGRSADTQYF. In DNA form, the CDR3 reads TGTGCCAGCAGCCCAGCTAGCGGGAGGTCAGCAGATACGCAGTATTTT.